Shown below are 19 T cell receptor beta chains from a single sample sequenced in a study of technical replicates of blood from four donors. The table came from immunoSEQ multiplex PCR; TCRdb's copy has only in-frame clones and leaves some out. The sample records 60,000 to 85,000 clones, around 97% being singletons. Source material: T cells isolated from PBMCs. Receptors originate from a human donor in good health.

The genes are TRBV5-1 and TRBJ1-2, with 7 positions matching TRBD1. The CDR3 consists of 14 residues. Germline V gene lookup returns CDR1 SGHRS and CDR2 YFSETQ. The V segment lost 4 bases and the J segment 5 bases; nucleotides outside the gene matches: 8. CDR3 bases: TGCGCCAGCAGCCAGACAGGGTCGGGGTATGGCTACACCTTC. It specifies CASSQTGSGYGYTF.

CDR3 bases: TGTGCCAGCAGGTCAACCCCGGGACAGGCCCTCTCTGGGGCCAACGTCCTGACTTTC. Protein sequence: CASRSTPGQALSGANVLTF. V is TRBV7-8 and J is TRBJ2-6, with TRBD1 matching 8 bases. V lost 6 bases, J lost 0 bases, and 13 bases stayed unmatched. The CDR3 consists of 19 residues. The V gene's germline CDR1 is SGHVS and CDR2 FQNEAQ.

The rearrangement joins TRBV2 to TRBJ1-1; D remains unclear. The length of the CDR3 is 14 residues. The germline gives CDR1 SNHLY, CDR2 FYNNEI. Trimming took off 3 bases at V and 0 bases at J, with 8 bases between the two ends. CDR3 protein: CASSEGSLNTEAFF. The DNA of the CDR3 is TGTGCCAGCAGTGAGGGCAGCTTGAACACTGAAGCTTTCTTT.

The chain carries TRBV19 and TRBJ1-1; the D gene is possibly TRBD1 (6 bases). CDR3 size: 16 residues. Per germline, CDR1 LNHDA and CDR2 SQIVND (reference sequence). The V end was cut by 4 bases, the J end by 5 bases, with 20 bases between. The CDR3 loop reads CASSRRPQGFPTEAFF. The CDR3 nucleotides read TGTGCCAGTAGTAGGCGGCCTCAGGGGTTTCCGACTGAAGCTTTCTTT. Complete variable domain (other parts from reference TRBV19 and TRBJ1-1): DGGITQSPKYLFRKEGQNVTLSCEQNLNHDAMYWYRQDPGQGLRLIYYSQIVNDFQKGDIAEGYSVSREKKESFPLTVTSAQKNPTAFYLCASSRRPQGFPTEAFFGQGTRLTVV.

The J gene is TRBJ1-1, the V gene TRBV29-1; D perhaps matches TRBD1 (5 bases). This CDR3 is built from 13 residues. Trimming removed 8 bases from V and 2 bases from J, with 15 bases in between. CDR1 SQVTM and CDR2 ANQGSEA come from the germline V gene. The CDR3 DNA reads TGCAGCACGGGGGGGACGCCAAACACTGAAGCTTTCTTT. Translated, it gives CSTGGTPNTEAFF.

CDR3 nucleotides: TGCGCCAGCAGCGGGGGGGACTTCGAGGAGACCCAGTACTTC. Amino acid sequence: CASSGGDFEETQYF. The chain is built from TRBV5-1 and TRBJ2-5; 7 bases are shared with TRBD2. Germline trimming cut 4 bases from V and 5 bases from J; bases unmatched to any gene: 8. The V gene's germline CDR1 is SGHRS and CDR2 YFSETQ. The CDR3 runs 14 residues.

The CDR3 protein is CASSLGTGSGYTF. The CDR3 region has the DNA TGTGCCAGCAGCTTAGGGACAGGGAGCGGCTACACCTTC. The V gene is TRBV7-9, the J gene TRBJ1-2, with TRBD1 matching over 8 bases. V lost 1 base, J lost 8 bases, and 3 bases stayed unmatched. Germline V gene data show CDR1 as SEHNR and CDR2 as FQNEAQ (reference sequence). The CDR3 is made up of 13 amino acids.

The chain has TRBV13 and TRBJ2-7; 8 bases line up with TRBD1. Germline V gene sequence: CDR1 PRHDT, CDR2 FYEKMQ (reference sequence). V shed 5 bases and J 5 bases; nucleotides not matched to a gene: 8. The CDR3 has 14 residues. CDR3 region: CASSKDRAFHEQYF. The CDR3, as DNA: TGTGCCAGCAGCAAGGACAGGGCTTTCCACGAGCAGTACTTC.

Notes on this clone: Likely a read error: the CDR3 ends without its conserved phenylalanine or tryptophan. It is unclear where the CDR3 begins or ends on the DNA, so no DNA is shown, and the CDR3 is as TCRdb lists it. V gene TRBV19 combines with J gene TRBJ1-1; the D call in the table, TRBD1, was not verified against the DNA. Germline loops: CDR1 LNHDA, CDR2 SQIVND (reference sequence). The CDR3 is made up of 14 amino acids, end residues included. The CDR3: CASSIDLEGAQELS.

This sequence joins TRBV10-1 and TRBJ2-3; tentative D call: TRBD2 (7 bases). V was cut by 2 bases and J by 6 bases, with 15 bases left in between. The CDR3 covers 15 residues. Germline V gives CDR1 WNHNN, CDR2 SYGVQD (reference sequence). The CDR3: CASSETAGARDTQYF. CDR3 sequence (DNA): TGCGCCAGCAGTGAGACGGCGGGGGCGAGGGATACGCAGTATTTT.

The chain has TRBV15 and TRBJ2-2; 7 bases match TRBD2. V lost 1 base to trimming and J lost 1 base; unmatched junction nucleotides: 3. The CDR3 totals 16 residues. The germline gives CDR1 LNHNV, CDR2 YYDKDF (reference sequence). DNA for the CDR3: TGTGCCACCAGCAGAGGGACTAGTCGGAACACCGGGGAGCTGTTTTTT. Protein: CATSRGTSRNTGELFF.

The rearrangement links TRBV28 to TRBJ2-7; 7 bases fit TRBD1. The CDR3 consists of 15 residues. The germline CDR1 and CDR2 sequences are MDHEN and SYDVKM. With V trimmed by 6 bases and J by 4 bases, 12 bases remained unmatched. CDR3 nucleotide sequence: TGTGCCAGCAGATCTCCTCGGGACAGCACATACGAGCAGTACTTC. Encoded protein: CASRSPRDSTYEQYF.

This clone appeared once. The chain employs TRBV6-6 and TRBJ2-7, with D possibly matching TRBD2 (5 bases). Per the germline V gene, CDR1 is MNHNY and CDR2 is SVGAGI (reference sequence). The V end was cut by 0 bases, the J end by 5 bases, with 17 bases between. The CDR3 runs 16 residues. CDR3 sequence (DNA): TGTGCCAGCAGTTACTCGATGCCGGGGTATGGAAACGAGCAGTACTTC. As protein: CASSYSMPGYGNEQYF.

The sample holds one count of this clone. This chain connects TRBV19 to TRBJ2-1; 12 nucleotides align to TRBD2. This CDR3 has 15 amino acids. Germline lookup yields CDR1 LNHDA and CDR2 SQIVND (reference sequence). V was clipped by 2 bases and J by 6 bases; unmatched bases: 2. CDR3: CASSITSGGPNEQFF. The CDR3 region has the DNA TGTGCCAGTAGTATAACTAGCGGGGGGCCCAATGAGCAGTTCTTC.

The CDR3 reads CASSEQDTQYF. Here the CDR3 DNA reads TGTGCCAGCAGTGAACAGGATACGCAGTATTTT. This sequence joins TRBV2 and TRBJ2-3, with unresolved D. The CDR3 length is 11 residues. Trimming removed 2 bases from V and 6 bases from J, with 3 bases in between. Germline CDR1 reads SNHLY; CDR2 reads FYNNEI.

J is TRBJ2-5 and V is TRBV29-1, with a weak D call TRBD1 (8 bases). CDR1 SQVTM and CDR2 ANQGSEA come from the germline V gene. V lost 6 bases and J lost 5, with 19 bases in between. This CDR3 has 14 residues. The CDR3 is CSVLRQGREETQYF. In nucleotides, the CDR3 is TGCAGCGTGCTTAGACAGGGGAGGGAGGAGACCCAGTACTTC.

The gene calls are TRBV6-6 and TRBJ2-3; no reliable D call. With 7 bases removed from V and 7 bases from J, the gap between germline ends came to 15 bases. Germline CDR1 and CDR2: MNHNY and SVGAGI (reference sequence). The CDR3 sequence is 13 residues long. The CDR3 region has the DNA TGTGCCAGCACCTTACGCGGCGGTAATACGCAGTATTTT. It codes for CASTLRGGNTQYF.

The CDR3 DNA follows: TGTGCCAGCATTCCGGGCCCGACAGGCTATGGCTACACCTTC. Translated, it gives CASIPGPTGYGYTF. The chain links TRBV6-5 to TRBJ1-2; the D gene is possibly TRBD1 (6 bases). This CDR3 has 14 residues. Looked up from germline, CDR1 is MNHEY and CDR2 is SVGAGI. V lost 7 bases and J 4 bases, leaving 16 bases between the germline ends.

This chain connects TRBV28 to TRBJ2-1; 9 positions match TRBD2. The ends lost 3 bases at V and 2 bases at J; junction bases unmatched: 5. CDR1 and CDR2 from the germline V gene are MDHEN and SYDVKM. CDR3 length equals 16 residues. The CDR3 sequence: CASSFPTSGTYNEQFF. CDR3 bases: TGTGCCAGCAGTTTCCCGACTAGCGGCACCTACAATGAGCAGTTCTTC.